Presented here are 18 T cell receptor beta chains from one specimen sequenced in a study of regulatory T cells in long-lasting Graves disease. Time point indicated: newly diagnosed GD, antithyroid drugs for less than 3 months. From PBMCs, RNA was extracted and then used to make the TCR library. Combining iRepertoire HTBI primers with Arm-PCR of CDR3 regions, the authors built TCR beta libraries. TCRdb processed the multiplex PCR reads anew with MiXCR; each CDR3 protein has one entry. The table records 400,000 to 650,000 distinct CDR3 sequences, 15% to 20% of them present only once. The same data also went into a second study, on T cells in Graves' hyperthyroidism and ophthalmopathy.

The starting material was peripheral blood mononuclear cells (PBMCs), obtained at new diagnosis, from a patient treated with antithyroid drugs. All receptors come from a woman aged 40 to 65 with Graves disease.

This clonotype was seen many times. The chain couples TRBV6-2 or TRBV6-3 to TRBJ2-7; possible D gene TRBD1, 6 bases. Per the germline V gene, CDR1 is MNHEY and CDR2 is SVGEGT. Deletions cut 7 bases from V and 2 bases from J, with 9 bases between. This CDR3 spans 12 amino acids. The CDR3, as DNA: TGTGCCAGCACAACAGGGCCCTACGAGCAGTACTTC. Protein product: CASTTGPYEQYF.

This clonotype appeared many times. The genes are TRBV5-1 and TRBJ1-2; the D gene is possibly TRBD1 (6 bases). CDR1 is SGHRS and CDR2 is YFSETQ in the germline V gene. Trimming stripped 4 bases from V and 0 bases from J, with 16 bases between. This CDR3 is built from 16 residues. The DNA of the CDR3 is TGCGCCAGCAGCCTAACTGGACAGCCCCCTAACTATGGCTACACCTTC. Residues: CASSLTGQPPNYGYTF.

At least ten counts were recorded for this clonotype. The V and J genes are TRBV30 and TRBJ1-5; D not certain. There are 16 residues in the CDR3. Trimming cost V 2 bases and J 6 bases, with 20 bases left between them. Germline V gene lookup returns CDR1 GTSNPN and CDR2 SVGIG (reference sequence). CDR3 bases: TGTGCCTGGAGTAGCCGAGGTTCTTTAGGGAGTCAGCCCCAGCATTTT. As protein: CAWSSRGSLGSQPQHF.

This clonotype was seen at least ten times. V and J are TRBV5-6 and TRBJ2-3, with a tentative D call TRBD2 (5 bases). The V end lost 0 bases, the J end lost 6 bases, and 14 bases lay between the germline ends. CDR1 SGHDT and CDR2 YYEEEE come from the germline V gene. The CDR3 length is 15 residues. The CDR3 reads CASSLGIASGDTQYF. The CDR3 region has the DNA TGTGCCAGCAGCTTGGGTATAGCGTCGGGGGATACGCAGTATTTT.

This clonotype has at least ten counts. The chain combines TRBV14 with TRBJ2-3; 8 bases map to TRBD1. CDR1 SGHDN and CDR2 FVKESK come from the germline V gene. The V gene end was trimmed by 2 bases and the J gene end by 4 bases; junction bases not matched to a gene: 5. The CDR3 extends over 15 amino acids. DNA for the CDR3: TGTGCCAGCAGCCAACGAGACAGGGGCGCAGATACGCAGTATTTT. Translated: CASSQRDRGADTQYF.

Regarding this clonotype: The CDR3 carries no conserved terminal phenylalanine or tryptophan, so it likely arises from a read error. This chain connects TRBV25-1 to TRBJ1-6; unclear D gene. Germline CDR1 MGHDK, CDR2 SYGVNS. The germline V and J ends were trimmed by 1 base and 8 bases, with 6 bases remaining between them. This CDR3 has 13 residues. CDR3 sequence (DNA): TGTGCCAGCAGTGAATTCAGTGATTCACCCCTCCACTCT. Protein: CASSEFSDSPLHS.

This clonotype was seen repeatedly, ten times or more. The rearrangement uses TRBV3-1 and TRBJ2-1; D remains unclear. Trimming removed 0 bases from V and 0 bases from J, with 9 bases in between. There are 16 residues in the CDR3. Germline lookup yields CDR1 LGHDT and CDR2 YNNKEL (reference sequence). The CDR3 loop reads CASSQELLSSYNEQFF. The CDR3 DNA is TGTGCCAGCAGCCAAGAGCTCCTTAGCTCCTACAATGAGCAGTTCTTC.

In its sample, this clonotype was seen a few times. The chain uses TRBV10-1 and TRBJ2-7; weak D call: TRBD2 (5 bases). V dropped 2 bases and J dropped 2 bases, with 10 bases sitting between them. CDR3 length: 14 amino acids. Germline V CDR1 and CDR2: WNHNN, SYGVQD (reference sequence). The DNA for the CDR3 is TGCGCCAGCAGTGAGCAGAGGGAAACCTACGAGCAGTACTTC. This encodes CASSEQRETYEQYF.

This clonotype was counted only a few times. The rearrangement uses TRBV11-2 and TRBJ2-7; D is undetermined. CDR3 length equals 16 residues. V lost 3 bases to trimming and J lost 0 bases, with 15 bases between them. Germline V lookup: CDR1 SGHAT, CDR2 FQNNGV. This chain's CDR3 is CASSFWGLSSSYEQYF. The CDR3, as DNA: TGTGCCAGCAGCTTCTGGGGTCTGTCGAGCTCCTACGAGCAGTACTTC.

V is TRBV11-2 and J is TRBJ2-2; D uncertain. Germline CDR1 reads SGHAT; CDR2 reads FQNNGV. CDR3 length: 13 residues. V was shortened by 1 base and J by 4 bases, with 4 bases between the two germline ends. Here the CDR3 reads CASSLALTGELFF. DNA for the CDR3: TGTGCCAGCAGCTTAGCTCTCACCGGGGAGCTGTTTTTT.

This clonotype has more than one count but fewer than ten. The chain joins TRBV6-2 or TRBV6-3 to TRBJ1-2; TRBD1 is a possible D gene (5 bases). Trimming took 3 bases from V and 1 from J, leaving 12 bases between them. This CDR3 is 15 amino acids long. Looked up from germline, CDR1 is MNHEY and CDR2 is SVGEGT. CDR3 bases: TGTGCCAGCAGTTATACGGGACGGGTTAACTATGGCTACACCTTC. Residues: CASSYTGRVNYGYTF.

The rearrangement links TRBV7-9 to TRBJ2-2, with D tentatively TRBD1 (5 bases). Trimming pared 5 bases from V and 5 bases from J, leaving 12 bases between. Germline V gene lookup returns CDR1 SEHNR and CDR2 FQNEAQ (reference sequence). This CDR3 region has 14 residues. CDR3 in DNA: TGTGCCAGCAGCGGAGAAGGGGATACCGGGGAGCTGTTTTTT. Residues: CASSGEGDTGELFF. The variable domain in full, with the rest retrieved from reference TRBV7-9 and TRBJ2-2, is DTGVSQNPRHKITKRGQNVTFRCDPISEHNRLYWYRQTLGQGPEFLTYFQNEAQLEKSRLLSDRFSAERPKGSFSTLEIQRTEQGDSAMYLCASSGEGDTGELFFGEGSRLTVL.

This clonotype appeared many times. This rearrangement joins TRBV18 to TRBJ1-1; the match to TRBD1 covers 7 bases. With V trimmed by 4 bases and J by 4 bases, 9 bases remained unmatched. CDR1 and CDR2 from the germline V gene are KGHSH and LQKENI. This CDR3 is 15 amino acids long. The CDR3 loop is CASSQLQGSGTEAFF. DNA of the CDR3: TGTGCCAGCTCACAATTACAGGGGTCTGGCACTGAAGCTTTCTTT.

V usage is TRBV5-1 and J usage is TRBJ2-5; D unclear. The V and J ends lost 0 bases and 3 bases respectively, with 9 bases between them. The germline V gene encodes CDR1 SGHRS and CDR2 YFSETQ. The CDR3 runs to 14 residues. CDR3 loop: CASSLVTAKETQYF. CDR3 DNA: TGCGCCAGCAGCTTGGTTACGGCGAAAGAGACCCAGTACTTC.

V gene TRBV3-1 combines with J gene TRBJ2-5; TRBD2 matches at 10 bases. The better agreement between TRBJ2-1 and the DNA end casts doubt on the J call. The germline V gene encodes CDR1 LGHDT and CDR2 YNNKEL (reference sequence). This CDR3 is 17 amino acids long. The CDR3 bases are TGTGCCAGCAGCCAAGCTTTCCTAGCGGGGGTAAGGGGGGAGCAGTTCTTC. It codes for CASSQAFLAGVRGEQFF.

The chain recombines TRBV2 with TRBJ2-5, with D perhaps TRBD1 (7 bases). The germline V gene encodes CDR1 SNHLY and CDR2 FYNNEI. The CDR3 spans 13 residues. Trimming took 10 bases from V and 4 from J, leaving 16 bases between them. The CDR3 loop reads CATWGQGGETQYF. As DNA, the CDR3 is TGTGCCACATGGGGGCAGGGGGGAGAGACCCAGTACTTC. The full variable domain, rest sourced from reference TRBV2 and TRBJ2-5, is EPEVTQTPSHQVTQMGQEVILRCVPISNHLYFYWYRQILGQKVEFLVSFYNNEISEKSEIFDDQFSVERPDGSNFTLKIRSTKLEDSAMYFCATWGQGGETQYFGPGTRLLVL.

This clonotype occurred a few times. This chain joins TRBV19 and TRBJ2-5, with D possibly TRBD1 on 6 matching bases. Germline CDR1 and CDR2: LNHDA and SQIVND (reference sequence). Deletions cut 5 bases from V and 5 bases from J, with 15 bases between. This CDR3 has 14 amino acids. The DNA for the CDR3 is TGTGCCAGTAGTTTCCAACTGGGGGCGGAGACCCAGTACTTC. Protein sequence: CASSFQLGAETQYF.

The V call is TRBV5-1, the J call TRBJ1-3, with a weak D call TRBD1 (6 bases). Germline V gene data show CDR1 as SGHRS and CDR2 as YFSETQ. The CDR3 is 20 amino acids. V was clipped by 4 bases and J by 1 base, with 27 bases between them. The CDR3 is CASSPGPDRHLRSSGNTIYF. CDR3 DNA: TGCGCCAGCAGCCCGGGACCGGACAGACACCTGAGGTCTTCTGGAAACACCATATATTTT.